This paragraph reports one T cell receptor beta chain. The data were obtained in a study of PD-L1 blockade in urothelial cancer. Study in general: It was at 3 weeks (second dose) and 6 weeks after treatment start that blood was analyzed.

CDR1 and CDR2 from the germline V gene are SNHLY and FYNNEI. This CDR3 comprises 15 residues. Trimming cost V 5 bases and J 3 bases, with 15 bases left between them. Time point reported: pretreatment peripheral blood. Sequencing used immunoSEQ multiplex PCR; TCRdb keeps in-frame clones, though not all of them. The sample lists tens of thousands of clones; roughly 85% were seen once. This receptor was taken from an older man with urothelial cancer. The chain is built from TRBV2 and TRBJ2-3, with D possibly TRBD2 on 6 matching bases. The sequencing used PBMCs, collected around atezolizumab (anti-PD-L1) treatment. The CDR3 DNA reads as TGTGCCAGCAGTTATGGCGGGACCGCTACAGATACGCAGTATTTT. Translating it yields CASSYGGTATDTQYF. The full variable domain, in which reference TRBV2 and TRBJ2-3 provide the parts outside the CDR3, is EPEVTQTPSHQVTQMGQEVILRCVPISNHLYFYWYRQILGQKVEFLVSFYNNEISEKSEIFDDQFSVERPDGSNFTLKIRSTKLEDSAMYFCASSYGGTATDTQYFGPGTRLTVL.